This TCR beta chain was recorded in a study of cytomegalovirus exposure and HLA in healthy donors. The PCR had 60 Vbeta and 13 Jbeta primers. The protocol was immunoSEQ multiplex PCR, while the TCRdb copy is restricted to in-frame clones and leaves out a portion. The table records a few hundred thousand clones, about 83% of them present only once. This CDR3 comprises 13 residues. V shed 3 bases and J shed 11 bases, with 16 bases lying between them. From germline, CDR1 is LNHNV and CDR2 YYDKDF (reference sequence). Study conclusions and caveats: Immune exposure data for these donors was limited to CMV serostatus. A later analysis revealed that TCR association rates differed between HLA loci, peaking at DRB1 and bottoming out at HLA-C.

A remark on this clone: Its matching antigen is unknown.

This sequence originates from a man aged 40-49 years in good health and CMV-seronegative. Sequencing was performed on PBMCs. The chain is built from TRBV15 and TRBJ1-1; a possible D gene is TRBD1 (5 bases). The CDR3 region has the DNA TGTGCCACCAGCAGGGGACTATCCAATAAGGCTTTCTTT. This sequence encodes CATSRGLSNKAFF.